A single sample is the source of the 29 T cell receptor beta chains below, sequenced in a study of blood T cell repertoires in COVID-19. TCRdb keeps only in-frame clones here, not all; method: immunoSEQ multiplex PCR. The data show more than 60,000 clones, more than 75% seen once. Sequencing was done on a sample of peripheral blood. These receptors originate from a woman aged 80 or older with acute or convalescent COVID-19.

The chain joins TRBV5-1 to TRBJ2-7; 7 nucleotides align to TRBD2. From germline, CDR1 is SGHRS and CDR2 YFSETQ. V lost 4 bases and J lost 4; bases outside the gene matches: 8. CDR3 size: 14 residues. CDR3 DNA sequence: TGCGCCAGCAGCAACCGGGACTACCCATACGAGCAGTACTTC. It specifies CASSNRDYPYEQYF. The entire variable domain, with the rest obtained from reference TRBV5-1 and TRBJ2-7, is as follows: KAGVTQTPRYLIKTRGQQVTLSCSPISGHRSVSWYQQTPGQGLQFLFEYFSETQRNKGNFPGRFSGRQFSNSRSEMNVSTLELGDSALYLCASSNRDYPYEQYFGPGTRLTVT.

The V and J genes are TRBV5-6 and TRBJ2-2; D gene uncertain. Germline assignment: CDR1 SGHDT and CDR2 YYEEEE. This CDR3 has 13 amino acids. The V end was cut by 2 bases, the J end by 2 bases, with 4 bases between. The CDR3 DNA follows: TGTGCCAGCAGCTTCCCTAACACCGGGGAGCTGTTTTTT. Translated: CASSFPNTGELFF.

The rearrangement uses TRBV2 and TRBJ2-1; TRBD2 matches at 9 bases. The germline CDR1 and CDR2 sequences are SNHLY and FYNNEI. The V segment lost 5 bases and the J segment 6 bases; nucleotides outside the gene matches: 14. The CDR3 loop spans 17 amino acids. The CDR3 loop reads CASSSDLAGAGGNEQFF. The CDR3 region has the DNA TGTGCCAGCAGTTCGGATTTAGCGGGAGCAGGTGGCAATGAGCAGTTCTTC.

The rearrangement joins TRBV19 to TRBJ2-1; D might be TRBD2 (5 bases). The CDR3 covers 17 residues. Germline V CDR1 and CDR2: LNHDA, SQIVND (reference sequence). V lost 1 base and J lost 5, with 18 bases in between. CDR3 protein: CASSIGPRGMGNNEQFF. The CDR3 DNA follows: TGTGCCAGTAGTATAGGCCCCCGGGGAATGGGGAACAATGAGCAGTTCTTC.

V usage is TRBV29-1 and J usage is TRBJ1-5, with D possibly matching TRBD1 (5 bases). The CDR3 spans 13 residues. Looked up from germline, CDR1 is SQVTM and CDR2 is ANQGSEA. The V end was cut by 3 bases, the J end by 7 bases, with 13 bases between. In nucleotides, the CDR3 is TGCAGCGTTGAGGCAGGGCTCGGACAGCCCCAGCATTTT. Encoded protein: CSVEAGLGQPQHF. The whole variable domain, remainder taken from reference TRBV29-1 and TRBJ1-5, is SAVISQKPSRDICQRGTSLTIQCQVDSQVTMMFWYRQQPGQSLTLIATANQGSEATYESGFVIDKFPISRPNLTFSTLTVSNMSPEDSSIYLCSVEAGLGQPQHFGDGTRLSIL.

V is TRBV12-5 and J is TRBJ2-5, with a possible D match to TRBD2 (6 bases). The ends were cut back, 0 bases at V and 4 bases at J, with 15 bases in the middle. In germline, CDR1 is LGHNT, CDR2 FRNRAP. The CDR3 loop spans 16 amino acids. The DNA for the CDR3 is TGTGCTAGTGGTTTGGTACCTCCGCGGGGTGGAGAGACCCAGTACTTC. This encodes CASGLVPPRGGETQYF. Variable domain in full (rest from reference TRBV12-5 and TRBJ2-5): DARVTQTPRHKVTEMGQEVTMRCQPILGHNTVFWYRQTMMQGLELLAYFRNRAPLDDSGMPKDRFSAEMPDATLATLKIQPSEPRDSAVYFCASGLVPPRGGETQYFGPGTRLLVL.

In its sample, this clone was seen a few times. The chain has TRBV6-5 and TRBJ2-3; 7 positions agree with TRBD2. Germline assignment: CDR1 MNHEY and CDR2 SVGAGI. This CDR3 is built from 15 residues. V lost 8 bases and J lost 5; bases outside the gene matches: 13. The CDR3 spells CASYLAVGLGDTQYF. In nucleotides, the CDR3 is TGTGCCAGCTATCTAGCGGTGGGGCTGGGAGATACGCAGTATTTT.

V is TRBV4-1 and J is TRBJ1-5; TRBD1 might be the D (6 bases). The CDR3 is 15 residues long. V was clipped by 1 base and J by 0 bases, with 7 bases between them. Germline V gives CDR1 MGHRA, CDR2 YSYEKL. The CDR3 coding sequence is TGCGCCAGCAGCCAAGGGACAGTTAGCAATCAGCCCCAGCATTTT. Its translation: CASSQGTVSNQPQHF.

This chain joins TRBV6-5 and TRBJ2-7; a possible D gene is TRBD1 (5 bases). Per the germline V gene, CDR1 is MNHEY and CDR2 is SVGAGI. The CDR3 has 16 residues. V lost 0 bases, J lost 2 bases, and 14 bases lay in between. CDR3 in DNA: TGTGCCAGCAGTTACTCGAAGTACAGGCGACCCTACGAGCAGTACTTC. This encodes CASSYSKYRRPYEQYF.

The CDR3 nucleotides read TGCGCCAGCAGCCCCCTTGACAATGAGCAGTTCTTC. Translating it yields CASSPLDNEQFF. The V and J genes are TRBV4-1 and TRBJ2-1; no firm D call. Germline CDR1 is MGHRA and CDR2 is YSYEKL. Trimming stripped 4 bases from V and 5 bases from J, with 6 bases between. This CDR3 contains 12 residues.

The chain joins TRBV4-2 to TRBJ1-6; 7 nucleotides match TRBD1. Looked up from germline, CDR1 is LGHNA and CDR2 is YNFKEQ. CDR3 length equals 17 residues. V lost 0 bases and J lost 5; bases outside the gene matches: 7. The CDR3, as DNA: TGTGCCAGCAGCCAAGAAGTTCCAGGGGGAGATAATTCACCCCTCCACTTT. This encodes CASSQEVPGGDNSPLHF.

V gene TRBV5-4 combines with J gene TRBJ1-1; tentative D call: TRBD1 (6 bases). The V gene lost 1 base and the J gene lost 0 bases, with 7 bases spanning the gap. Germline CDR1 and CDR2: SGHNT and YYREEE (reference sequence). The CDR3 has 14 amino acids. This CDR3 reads CASSLWGLNTEAFF. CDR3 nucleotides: TGTGCCAGCAGCTTGTGGGGGCTGAACACTGAAGCTTTCTTT. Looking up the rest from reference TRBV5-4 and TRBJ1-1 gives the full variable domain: ETGVTQSPTHLIKTRGQQVTLRCSSQSGHNTVSWYQQALGQGPQFIFQYYREEENGRGNFPPRFSGLQFPNYSSELNVNALELDDSALYLCASSLWGLNTEAFFGQGTRLTVV.

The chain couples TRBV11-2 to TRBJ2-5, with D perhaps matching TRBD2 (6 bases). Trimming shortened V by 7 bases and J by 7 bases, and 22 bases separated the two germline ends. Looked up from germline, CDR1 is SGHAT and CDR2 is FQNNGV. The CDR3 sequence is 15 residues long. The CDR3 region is CASNSVAARARTQYF. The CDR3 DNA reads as TGTGCCAGCAACTCGGTAGCGGCGAGAGCAAGGACCCAGTACTTC.

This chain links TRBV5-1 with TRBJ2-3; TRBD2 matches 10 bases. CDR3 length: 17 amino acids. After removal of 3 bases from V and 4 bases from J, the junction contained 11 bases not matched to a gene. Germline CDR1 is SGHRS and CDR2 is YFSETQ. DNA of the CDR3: TGCGCCAGCAGCTCGCCATTAGCGGGAGGTAGGGCAGATACGCAGTATTTT. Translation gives CASSSPLAGGRADTQYF.

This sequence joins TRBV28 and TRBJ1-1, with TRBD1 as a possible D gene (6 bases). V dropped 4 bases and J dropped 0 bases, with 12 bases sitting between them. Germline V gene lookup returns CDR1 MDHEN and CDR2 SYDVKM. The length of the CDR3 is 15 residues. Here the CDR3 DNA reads TGTGCCAGCAGTTCCTGGACAGAAATGAACACTGAAGCTTTCTTT. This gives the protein CASSSWTEMNTEAFF.

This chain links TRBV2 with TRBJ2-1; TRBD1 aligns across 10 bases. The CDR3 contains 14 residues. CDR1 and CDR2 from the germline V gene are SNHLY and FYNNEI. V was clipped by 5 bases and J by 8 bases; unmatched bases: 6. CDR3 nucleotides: TGTGCCAGCAGTCACGACAGGGGGCGCGATGAGCAGTTCTTC. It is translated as CASSHDRGRDEQFF.

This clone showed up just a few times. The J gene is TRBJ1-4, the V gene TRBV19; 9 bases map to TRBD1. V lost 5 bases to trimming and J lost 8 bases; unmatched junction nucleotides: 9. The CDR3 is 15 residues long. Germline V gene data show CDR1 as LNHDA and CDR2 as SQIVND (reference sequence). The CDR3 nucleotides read TGTGCCAGTAGTTTACGACAGGGGGGCACCGAAAAACTGTTTTTT. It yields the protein CASSLRQGGTEKLFF.

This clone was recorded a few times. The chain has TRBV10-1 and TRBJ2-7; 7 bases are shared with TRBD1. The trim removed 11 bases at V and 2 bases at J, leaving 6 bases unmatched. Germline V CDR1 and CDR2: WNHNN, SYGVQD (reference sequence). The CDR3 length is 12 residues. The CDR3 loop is CAGGQEAYEQYF. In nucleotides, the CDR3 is TGCGCCGGTGGACAGGAGGCCTACGAGCAGTACTTC.

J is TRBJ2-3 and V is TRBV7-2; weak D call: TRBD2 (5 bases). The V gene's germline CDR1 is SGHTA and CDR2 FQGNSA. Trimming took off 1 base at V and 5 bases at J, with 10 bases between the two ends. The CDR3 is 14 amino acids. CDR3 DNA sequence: TGTGCCAGCAGCTTAGAGATAGCGAGAGATACGCAGTATTTT. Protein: CASSLEIARDTQYF. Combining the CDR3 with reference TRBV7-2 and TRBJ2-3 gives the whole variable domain GAGVSQSPSNKVTEKGKDVELRCDPISGHTALYWYRQSLGQGLEFLIYFQGNSAPDKSGLPSDRFSAERTGGSVSTLTIQRTQQEDSAVYLCASSLEIARDTQYFGPGTRLTVL.

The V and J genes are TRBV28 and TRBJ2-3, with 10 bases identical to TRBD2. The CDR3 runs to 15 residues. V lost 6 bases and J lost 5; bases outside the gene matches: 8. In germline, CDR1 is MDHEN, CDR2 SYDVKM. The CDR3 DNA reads TGTGCCAGCAGAAAAGCGGGGGGGAGGGGAGATACGCAGTATTTT. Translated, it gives CASRKAGGRGDTQYF.

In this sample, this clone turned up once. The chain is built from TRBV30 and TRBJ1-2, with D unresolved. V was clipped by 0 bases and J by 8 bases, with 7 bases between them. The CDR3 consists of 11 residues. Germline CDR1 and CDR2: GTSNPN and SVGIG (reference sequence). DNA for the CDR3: TGTGCCTGGAGTGTGGAGAGGGGCTACACCTTC. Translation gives CAWSVERGYTF.

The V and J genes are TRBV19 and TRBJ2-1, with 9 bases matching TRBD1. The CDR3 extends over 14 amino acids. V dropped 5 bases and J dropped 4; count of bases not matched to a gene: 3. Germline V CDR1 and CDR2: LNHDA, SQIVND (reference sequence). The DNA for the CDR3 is TGTGCCAGTAGTCTCGGGACAGGGTACAATGAGCAGTTCTTC. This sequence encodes CASSLGTGYNEQFF.

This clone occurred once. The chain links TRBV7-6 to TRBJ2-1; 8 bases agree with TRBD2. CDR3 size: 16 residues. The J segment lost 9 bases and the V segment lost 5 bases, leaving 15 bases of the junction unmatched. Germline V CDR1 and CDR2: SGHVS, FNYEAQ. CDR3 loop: CASSTKSGRGGGEQFF. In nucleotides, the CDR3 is TGTGCCAGCAGCACGAAAAGCGGGAGAGGGGGGGGTGAGCAGTTCTTC. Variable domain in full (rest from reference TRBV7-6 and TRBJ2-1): GAGVSQSPRYKVTKRGQDVALRCDPISGHVSLYWYRQALGQGPEFLTYFNYEAQQDKSGLPNDRFSAERPEGSISTLTIQRTEQRDSAMYRCASSTKSGRGGGEQFFGPGTRLTVL.

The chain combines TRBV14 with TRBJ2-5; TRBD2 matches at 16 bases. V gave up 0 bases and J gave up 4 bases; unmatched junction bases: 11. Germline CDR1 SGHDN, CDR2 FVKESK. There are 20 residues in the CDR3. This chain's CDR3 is CASSQDTPGLAGGPSETQYF. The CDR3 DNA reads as TGTGCCAGCAGCCAAGATACCCCGGGACTAGCGGGAGGGCCTTCAGAGACCCAGTACTTC.

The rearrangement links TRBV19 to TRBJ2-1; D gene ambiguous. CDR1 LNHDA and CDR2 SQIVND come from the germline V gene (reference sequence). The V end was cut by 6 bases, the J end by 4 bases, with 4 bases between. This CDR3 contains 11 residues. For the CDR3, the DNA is TGTGCCAGTAGCAATTACAATGAGCAGTTCTTC. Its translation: CASSNYNEQFF.

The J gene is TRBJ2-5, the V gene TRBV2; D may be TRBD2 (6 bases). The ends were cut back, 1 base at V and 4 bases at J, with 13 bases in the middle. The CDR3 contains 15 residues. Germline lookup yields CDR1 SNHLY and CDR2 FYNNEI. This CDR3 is CASSEGVGGRETQYF. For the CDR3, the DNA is TGTGCCAGCAGTGAAGGTGTGGGAGGAAGAGAGACCCAGTACTTC.

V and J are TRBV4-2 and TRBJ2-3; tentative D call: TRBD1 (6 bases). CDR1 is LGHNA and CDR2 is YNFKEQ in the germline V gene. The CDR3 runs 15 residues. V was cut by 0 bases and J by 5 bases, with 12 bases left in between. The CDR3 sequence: CASSQENRVVDTQYF. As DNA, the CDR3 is TGTGCCAGCAGCCAAGAGAACAGGGTTGTAGATACGCAGTATTTT.

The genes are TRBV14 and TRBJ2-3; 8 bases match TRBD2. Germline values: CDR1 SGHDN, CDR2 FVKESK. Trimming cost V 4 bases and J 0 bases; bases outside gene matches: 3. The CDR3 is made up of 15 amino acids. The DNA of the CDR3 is TGTGCCAGCAGCCCGGGGGGGGGCAGCACAGATACGCAGTATTTT. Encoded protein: CASSPGGGSTDTQYF.

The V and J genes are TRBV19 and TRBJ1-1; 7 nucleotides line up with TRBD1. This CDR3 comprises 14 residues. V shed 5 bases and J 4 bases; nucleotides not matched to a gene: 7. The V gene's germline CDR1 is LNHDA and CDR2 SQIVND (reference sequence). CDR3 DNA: TGTGCCAGTAGTCCAAGTAACAGGGGCACTGAAGCTTTCTTT. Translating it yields CASSPSNRGTEAFF.